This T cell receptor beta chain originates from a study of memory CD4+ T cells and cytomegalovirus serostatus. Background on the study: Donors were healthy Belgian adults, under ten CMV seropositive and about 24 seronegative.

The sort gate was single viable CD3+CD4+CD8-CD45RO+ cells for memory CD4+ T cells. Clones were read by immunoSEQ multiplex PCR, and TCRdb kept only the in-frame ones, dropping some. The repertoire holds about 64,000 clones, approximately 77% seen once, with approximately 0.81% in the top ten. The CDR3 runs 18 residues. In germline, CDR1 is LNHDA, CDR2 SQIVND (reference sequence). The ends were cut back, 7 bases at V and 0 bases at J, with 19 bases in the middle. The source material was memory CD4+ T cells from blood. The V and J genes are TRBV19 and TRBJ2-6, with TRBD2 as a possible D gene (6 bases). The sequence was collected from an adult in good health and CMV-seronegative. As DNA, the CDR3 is TGTGCCAGTACTAGGAGGGGCCTTGATAACTCTGGGGCCAACGTCCTGACTTTC. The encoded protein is CASTRRGLDNSGANVLTF.